The 11 T cell receptor beta chains in this list originate from one sample, sequenced in a study of identical twins. Using its own MiXCR run on the 5' RACE reads, TCRdb lists one record per CDR3 protein. The sample carries roughly 690,000 distinct CDR3 sequences, over 5% recorded once. Input material: naive T cells sorted from blood. The receptors stem from a man younger than 35 in good health.

This clonotype has a handful of counts. The chain couples TRBV10-3 to TRBJ1-2; TRBD1 might be the D (5 bases). The V gene's germline CDR1 is ENHRY and CDR2 SYGVKD. V gave up 0 bases and J gave up 4 bases, with 9 bases separating them. The CDR3 runs 14 residues. The CDR3 protein is CAISESRGAYGYTF. The CDR3 bases are TGTGCCATCAGTGAGTCGAGGGGAGCCTATGGCTACACCTTC.

There are a few counts of this clonotype. The V and J genes are TRBV29-1 and TRBJ2-1; D may be TRBD1 (6 bases). Germline V gene sequence: CDR1 SQVTM, CDR2 ANQGSEA. V was clipped by 0 bases and J by 7 bases, with 16 bases between them. The CDR3 is 15 amino acids. CDR3 region: CSVEDRQGSGNEQFF. The CDR3 DNA reads TGCAGCGTTGAAGATCGGCAGGGGTCCGGTAATGAGCAGTTCTTC.

This sequence joins TRBV20-1 and TRBJ2-5; perhaps TRBD2 as D (6 bases). The V gene lost 1 base and the J gene lost 5 bases, with 17 bases spanning the gap. CDR1 is DFQATT, CDR2 SNEGSKA, per germline (reference sequence). The CDR3 is made up of 15 amino acids. The CDR3 protein is CSARGGTGVGETQYF. CDR3 bases: TGCAGTGCTAGAGGGGGAACGGGAGTCGGTGAGACCCAGTACTTC.

The chain is built from TRBV14 and TRBJ2-1; D may be TRBD2 (7 bases). The length of the CDR3 is 16 residues. Trimming left V 4 bases short and J 3 bases short, with 16 bases between. CDR1 is SGHDN, CDR2 FVKESK, per germline. The CDR3 loop is CASSPAGAVGYNEQFF. Here the CDR3 DNA reads TGTGCCAGCAGCCCTGCGGGGGCGGTCGGCTACAATGAGCAGTTCTTC.

Many counts were recorded for this clonotype. V and J are TRBV7-3 and TRBJ2-2, with D perhaps TRBD2 (6 bases). The CDR3 is 18 residues long. V shed 2 bases and J shed 4 bases, with 20 bases lying between them. Germline V CDR1 and CDR2: SGHTA, FQGTGA. CDR3 region: CASSLLGLEGLITGELFF. The CDR3 bases are TGTGCCAGCAGCTTACTAGGTTTGGAGGGCCTTATCACCGGGGAGCTGTTTTTT.

This clonotype occurred a few times. The chain has TRBV11-2 and TRBJ1-3; weak D call: TRBD1 (6 bases). V was shortened by 1 base and J by 4 bases, with 14 bases between the two germline ends. CDR1 is SGHAT, CDR2 FQNNGV, per germline. This CDR3 has 16 amino acids. For the CDR3, the DNA is TGTGCCAGCAGCTTAGTTTTGAGGGGGTCCGGAAACACCATATATTTT. Amino acids: CASSLVLRGSGNTIYF. Combining the CDR3 with reference TRBV11-2 and TRBJ1-3 gives the whole variable domain EAGVAQSPRYKIIEKRQSVAFWCNPISGHATLYWYQQILGQGPKLLIQFQNNGVVDDSQLPKDRFSAERLKGVDSTLKIQPAKLEDSAVYLCASSLVLRGSGNTIYFGEGSWLTVV.

This clonotype has ten or more counts. The chain is built from TRBV12-3 or TRBV12-4 and TRBJ2-4, with D possibly called TRBD1 or TRBD2 (6 bases each). The CDR3 has 16 amino acids. V lost 6 bases to trimming and J lost 0 bases, with 15 bases between them. CDR3 sequence (DNA): TGTGCCAGCAGCCGCACAGGGACTCTAGCCAAAAACATTCAGTACTTC. This sequence encodes CASSRTGTLAKNIQYF.

This clonotype has only a few counts. The chain has TRBV6-1 and TRBJ2-5; D might be TRBD2 (6 bases). Germline lookup yields CDR1 MNHNS and CDR2 SASEGT. V lost 0 bases to trimming and J lost 4 bases, with 21 bases between them. The CDR3 is 18 amino acids. The CDR3 region is CASSEALSRGNLRETQYF. CDR3 sequence (DNA): TGTGCCAGCAGTGAAGCATTATCTCGCGGGAACCTTCGAGAGACCCAGTACTTC.

Ten or more counts support this clonotype. This chain joins TRBV29-1 and TRBJ2-5; D might be TRBD1 or TRBD2, each matching 5 bases. V was clipped by 4 bases and J by 5 bases, with 14 bases between them. This CDR3 comprises 13 residues. From germline, CDR1 is SQVTM and CDR2 ANQGSEA. The CDR3 loop is CSVASGRDETQYF. The CDR3 DNA sequence: TGCAGCGTTGCCTCGGGTAGGGACGAGACCCAGTACTTC.

The sample holds a few counts of this clonotype. The chain couples TRBV6-5 to TRBJ2-1; 7 bases map to TRBD2. CDR1 is MNHEY, CDR2 SVGAGI, per germline. V shed 8 bases, J shed 2 bases, and the junction held 6 bases outside the gene matches. This CDR3 is built from 14 residues. Here the CDR3 reads CASCLAGAYNEQFF. CDR3 coding DNA: TGTGCCAGCTGTTTGGCGGGAGCCTACAATGAGCAGTTCTTC.

In its sample, this clonotype was seen a few times. The chain links TRBV6-6 to TRBJ2-7; D is undetermined. The CDR3 has 13 amino acids. V shed 5 bases and J shed 4 bases, with 12 bases lying between them. CDR1 is MNHNY and CDR2 is SVGAGI in the germline V gene (reference sequence). CDR3 in DNA: TGTGCCAGCAGTACGGCTAGTTGGTACGAGCAGTACTTC. Residues: CASSTASWYEQYF.